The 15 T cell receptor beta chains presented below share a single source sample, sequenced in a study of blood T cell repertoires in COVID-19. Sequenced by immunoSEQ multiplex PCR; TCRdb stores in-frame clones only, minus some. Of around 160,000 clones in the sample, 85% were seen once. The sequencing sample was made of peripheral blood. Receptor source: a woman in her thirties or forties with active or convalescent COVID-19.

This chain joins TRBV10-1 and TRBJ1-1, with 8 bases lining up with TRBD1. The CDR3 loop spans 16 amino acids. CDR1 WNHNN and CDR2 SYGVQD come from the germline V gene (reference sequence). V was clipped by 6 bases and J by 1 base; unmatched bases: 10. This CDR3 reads CASRAGGTGSNTEAFF. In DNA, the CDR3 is TGCGCCAGCAGAGCCGGGGGGACAGGTTCGAACACTGAAGCTTTCTTT.

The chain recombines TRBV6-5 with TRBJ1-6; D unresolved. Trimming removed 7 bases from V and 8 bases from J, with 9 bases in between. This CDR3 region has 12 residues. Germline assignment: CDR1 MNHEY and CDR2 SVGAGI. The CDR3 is CASTFGDSPLHF. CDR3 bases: TGTGCCAGCACCTTCGGGGATTCACCCCTCCACTTT.

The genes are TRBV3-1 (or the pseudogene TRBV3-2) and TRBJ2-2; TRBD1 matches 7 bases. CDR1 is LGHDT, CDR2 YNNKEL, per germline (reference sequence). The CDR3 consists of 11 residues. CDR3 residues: CGTGNTGELFF. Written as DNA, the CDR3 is TGTGGGACAGGGAACACCGGGGAGCTGTTTTTT.

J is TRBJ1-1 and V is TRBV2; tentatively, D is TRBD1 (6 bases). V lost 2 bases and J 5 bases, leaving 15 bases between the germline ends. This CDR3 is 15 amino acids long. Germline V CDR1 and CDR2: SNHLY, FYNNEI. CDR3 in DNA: TGTGCCAGCAGTGAACTGGGGGCTAGGGGGACTGAAGCTTTCTTT. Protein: CASSELGARGTEAFF.

As DNA, the CDR3 is TGTGCCAGCAGCCAAGCGGGACTAGCGATCGCAGATACGCAGTATTTT. Amino acid sequence: CASSQAGLAIADTQYF. The chain joins TRBV3-1 (or the pseudogene TRBV3-2) to TRBJ2-3; 10 nucleotides align to TRBD2. Germline loops: CDR1 LGHDT, CDR2 YNNKEL (reference sequence). This CDR3 is built from 16 residues. V lost 1 base and J lost 4; bases outside the gene matches: 5.

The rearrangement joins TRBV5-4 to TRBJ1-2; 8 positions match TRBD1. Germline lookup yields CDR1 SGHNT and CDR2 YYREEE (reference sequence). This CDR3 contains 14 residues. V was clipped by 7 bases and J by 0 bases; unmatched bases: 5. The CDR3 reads CASSRTGTNYGYTF. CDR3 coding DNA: TGTGCCAGCTCGCGGACAGGGACTAACTATGGCTACACCTTC.

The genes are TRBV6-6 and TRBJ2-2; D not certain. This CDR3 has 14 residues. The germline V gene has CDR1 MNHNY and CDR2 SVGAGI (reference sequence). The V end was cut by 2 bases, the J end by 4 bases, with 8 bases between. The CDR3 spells CASSYQVATGELFF. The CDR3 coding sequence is TGTGCCAGCAGTTACCAAGTGGCCACCGGGGAGCTGTTTTTT.

The CDR3 DNA reads TGTGCCAGCAGTATCGGCGGGGGGCACTATGGCTACACCTTC. This gives the protein CASSIGGGHYGYTF. The rearrangement uses TRBV28 and TRBJ1-2, with a possible D match to TRBD1 (6 bases). Trimming cost V 5 bases and J 3 bases, with 13 bases left between them. The CDR3 contains 14 residues. Germline loops: CDR1 MDHEN, CDR2 SYDVKM.

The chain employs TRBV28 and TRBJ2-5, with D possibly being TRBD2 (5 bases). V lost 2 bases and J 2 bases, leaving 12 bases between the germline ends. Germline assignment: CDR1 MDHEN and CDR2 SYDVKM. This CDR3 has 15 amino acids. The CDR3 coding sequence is TGTGCCAGCAGTTTAAGCCGGGGTGGGCAAGAGACCCAGTACTTC. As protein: CASSLSRGGQETQYF. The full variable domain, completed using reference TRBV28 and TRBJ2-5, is DVKVTQSSRYLVKRTGEKVFLECVQDMDHENMFWYRQDPGLGLRLIYFSYDVKMKEKGDIPEGYSVSREKKERFSLILESASTNQTSMYLCASSLSRGGQETQYFGPGTRLLVL.

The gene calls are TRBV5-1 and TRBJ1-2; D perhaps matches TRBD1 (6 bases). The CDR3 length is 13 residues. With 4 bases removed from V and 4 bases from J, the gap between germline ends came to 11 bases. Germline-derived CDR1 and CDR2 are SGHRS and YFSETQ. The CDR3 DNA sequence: TGCGCCAGCAGCGCGGACAGTACCTATGGCTACACCTTC. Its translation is CASSADSTYGYTF. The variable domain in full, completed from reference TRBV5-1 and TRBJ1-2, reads KAGVTQTPRYLIKTRGQQVTLSCSPISGHRSVSWYQQTPGQGLQFLFEYFSETQRNKGNFPGRFSGRQFSNSRSEMNVSTLELGDSALYLCASSADSTYGYTFGSGTRLTVV.

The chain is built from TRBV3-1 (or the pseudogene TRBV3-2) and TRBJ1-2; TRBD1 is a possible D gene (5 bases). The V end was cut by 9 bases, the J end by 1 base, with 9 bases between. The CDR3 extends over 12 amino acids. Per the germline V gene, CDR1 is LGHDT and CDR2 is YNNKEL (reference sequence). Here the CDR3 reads CASQGVNYGYTF. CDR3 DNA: TGTGCCAGTCAAGGGGTTAACTATGGCTACACCTTC.

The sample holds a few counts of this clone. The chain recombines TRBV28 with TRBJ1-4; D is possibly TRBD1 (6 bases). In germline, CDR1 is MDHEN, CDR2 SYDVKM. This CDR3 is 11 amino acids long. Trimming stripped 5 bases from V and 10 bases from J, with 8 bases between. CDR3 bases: TGTGCCAGCAGTGGACAGTCAAAACTGTTTTTT. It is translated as CASSGQSKLFF.

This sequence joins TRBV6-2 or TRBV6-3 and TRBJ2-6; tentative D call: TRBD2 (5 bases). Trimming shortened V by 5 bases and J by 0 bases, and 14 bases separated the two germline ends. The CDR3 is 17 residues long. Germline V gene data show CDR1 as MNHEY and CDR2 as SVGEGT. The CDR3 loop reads CASSDYFPSSGANVLTF. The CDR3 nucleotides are TGTGCCAGCAGTGACTATTTCCCCAGCTCTGGGGCCAACGTCCTGACTTTC.

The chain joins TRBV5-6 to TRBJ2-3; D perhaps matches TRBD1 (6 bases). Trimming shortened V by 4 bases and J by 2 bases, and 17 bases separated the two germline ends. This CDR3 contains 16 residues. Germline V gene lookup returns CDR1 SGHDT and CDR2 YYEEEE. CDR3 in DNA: TGTGCCAGCAGCCCCTGGGCAGGGGTGAACACAGATACGCAGTATTTT. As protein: CASSPWAGVNTDTQYF. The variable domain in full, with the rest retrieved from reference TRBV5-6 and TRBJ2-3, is DAGVTQSPTHLIKTRGQQVTLRCSPKSGHDTVSWYQQALGQGPQFIFQYYEEEERQRGNFPDRFSGHQFPNYSSELNVNALLLGDSALYLCASSPWAGVNTDTQYFGPGTRLTVL.

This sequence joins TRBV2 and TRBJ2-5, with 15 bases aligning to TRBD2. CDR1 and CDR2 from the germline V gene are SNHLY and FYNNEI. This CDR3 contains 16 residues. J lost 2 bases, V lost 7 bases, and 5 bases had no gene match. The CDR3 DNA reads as TGTGCCAGCATCATGGGACTAGCGGGGGGTCAAGAGACCCAGTACTTC. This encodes CASIMGLAGGQETQYF.